The 18 T cell receptor beta chains reported below all come from one sample, sequenced in a study of T cell changes during pregnancy in multiple sclerosis. TCRdb's table, derived via immunoSEQ multiplex PCR, lists solely in-frame clones and lacks some. The sample includes some 54,000 clones, just over 90% of them seen just once. Sample: peripheral blood, taken after pregnancy. Source of these receptors: a female donor with multiple sclerosis, enrolled in a pregnancy study.

About this clone: One end of the junction does not line up with germline, which may come from a read error. The rearrangement joins TRBV10-2 to TRBJ2-7, with 10 positions matching TRBD1. The CDR3 has 17 amino acids. Germline V gene lookup returns CDR1 WSHSY and CDR2 SAAADI. CDR3 nucleotide sequence: TGCGCCAGTAGTGAGTCGATAGGACAGGGGGTCCCATCCGAGCAGTACTTC. Its protein is CASSESIGQGVPSEQYF.

V usage is TRBV28 and J usage is TRBJ2-7, with 14 nucleotides matching TRBD2. The ends lost 5 bases at V and 4 bases at J; junction bases unmatched: 10. The CDR3 has 17 amino acids. CDR1 and CDR2 (germline): MDHEN, SYDVKM. CDR3: CASSPTSGRASEYEQYF. Here the CDR3 DNA reads TGTGCCAGCAGTCCGACTAGCGGGAGGGCCTCTGAGTACGAGCAGTACTTC.

This clone has only one observation. The chain has TRBV6-6 and TRBJ2-3; the D is unclear. CDR3 length equals 15 residues. V lost 7 bases to trimming and J lost 2 bases, with 16 bases between them. Germline CDR1 reads MNHNY; CDR2 reads SVGAGI (reference sequence). In DNA form, the CDR3 reads TGTGCCAGCATCCACCTTGGAGCAGTCACAGATACGCAGTATTTT. Protein product: CASIHLGAVTDTQYF.

The chain couples TRBV21-1 to TRBJ1-3. TRBV21-1 has pseudogene status. CDR3 size: 15 residues. The DNA of the CDR3 is TGTGCCAGCAGCAACGGGGGGCACTCCGGAAACACCATATATTTT. This codes for CASSNGGHSGNTIYF.

This rearrangement joins TRBV4-1 to TRBJ2-2, with TRBD1 as a possible D gene (5 bases). CDR3 size: 13 residues. V shed 6 bases and J shed 5 bases, with 10 bases lying between them. The germline CDR1 and CDR2 sequences are MGHRA and YSYEKL. The CDR3 region has the DNA TGCGCCAGCAGTCAATCAGGGACCGGGGAGCTGTTTTTT. Its translation: CASSQSGTGELFF.

J is TRBJ1-1 and V is TRBV4-3; TRBD1 matches at 9 bases. The germline CDR1 and CDR2 sequences are LGHNA and YSLEER. J lost 0 bases, V lost 0 bases, and 2 bases had no gene match. The CDR3 runs 16 residues. CDR3 in amino acids: CASSQDRDRVNTEAFF. CDR3 nucleotides: TGCGCCAGCAGCCAAGATCGGGACAGGGTGAACACTGAAGCTTTCTTT.

The CDR3 coding sequence is TGCGCCAGCAGTCAGAAGCGGGACAGGGGCCTTCCCGGGGAGCTGTTTTTT. It is translated as CASSQKRDRGLPGELFF. The genes are TRBV23-1 and TRBJ2-2, with 10 bases aligning to TRBD1. TRBV23-1 is an open reading frame whose function is uncertain. Losses at the gene ends were 3 bases for V and 6 bases for J; bases not matched to a gene: 10. This CDR3 has 17 residues.

The chain uses TRBV5-4 and TRBJ2-5, with 13 bases lining up with TRBD2. This CDR3 spans 16 amino acids. Germline loops: CDR1 SGHNT, CDR2 YYREEE (reference sequence). Trimming at V came to 4 bases and at J to 7 bases, leaving 10 bases not matched to a gene. The CDR3 nucleotides are TGTGCCAGCAGCGTAGTGACTAGCGGGGGGATGGGGACCCAGTACTTC. It translates to CASSVVTSGGMGTQYF.

The rearrangement links TRBV6-5 to TRBJ1-5; possibly TRBD1 for D (6 bases). The germline V and J ends were trimmed by 6 bases and 0 bases, with 12 bases remaining between them. Germline V gene sequence: CDR1 MNHEY, CDR2 SVGAGI. The CDR3 runs to 15 residues. The CDR3 spells CASSPDSYSNQPQHF. The DNA of the CDR3 is TGTGCCAGCAGCCCGGACAGTTATAGCAATCAGCCCCAGCATTTT.

This clone was picked up one time. V gene TRBV21-1 combines with J gene TRBJ1-1. TRBV21-1 represents a pseudogene. The CDR3 covers 18 residues. In nucleotides, the CDR3 is TGTGCCAGCAGCAAAGATAGTGAGCCGTCGAGGCACAACACTGAAGCTTTCTTT. Encoded protein: CASSKDSEPSRHNTEAFF.

V is TRBV7-9 and J is TRBJ2-1; 8 bases fit TRBD2. The V segment lost 2 bases and the J segment 9 bases; nucleotides outside the gene matches: 9. CDR1 is SEHNR and CDR2 is FQNEAQ in the germline V gene (reference sequence). CDR3 size: 15 residues. CDR3 DNA sequence: TGTGCCAGCAGCTTACACAGAATAGCGGGACCTGAGCAGTTCTTC. Protein product: CASSLHRIAGPEQFF.

The V and J genes are TRBV27 and TRBJ2-7, with 8 bases identical to TRBD2. V gave up 5 bases and J gave up 4 bases; unmatched junction bases: 7. CDR3 length: 14 residues. In germline, CDR1 is MNHEY, CDR2 SMNVEV (reference sequence). CDR3 loop: CASSEAGEIYEQYF. Written as DNA, the CDR3 is TGTGCCAGCAGTGAAGCGGGAGAGATATACGAGCAGTACTTC.

This clone came up many times. CDR3: CASSPNTPEGRAYEQYF. The CDR3 nucleotides read TGCGCCAGCAGCCCGAACACTCCGGAGGGCCGTGCGTACGAGCAGTACTTC. V gene TRBV4-3 combines with J gene TRBJ2-7, with TRBD2 as a possible D gene (6 bases). CDR1 LGHNA and CDR2 YSLEER come from the germline V gene. V was trimmed by 4 bases and J by 4 bases, leaving 23 bases between them. This CDR3 has 17 amino acids.

The J gene is TRBJ1-1, the V gene TRBV12-5; 11 bases are a match to TRBD1. The CDR3 sequence is 14 residues long. The germline gives CDR1 LGHNT, CDR2 FRNRAP. Germline trimming cut 6 bases from V and 7 bases from J; bases unmatched to any gene: 7. The chain's CDR3 is CASGPGTGGHEAFF. The CDR3 DNA sequence: TGTGCTAGTGGACCCGGGACAGGGGGGCATGAAGCTTTCTTT.

The chain employs TRBV28 and TRBJ1-1; 11 nucleotides line up with TRBD1. Trimming cost V 2 bases and J 4 bases; bases outside gene matches: 3. CDR1 is MDHEN, CDR2 SYDVKM, per germline. This CDR3 contains 15 residues. CDR3 region: CASSLPGQGVTEAFF. The DNA of the CDR3 is TGTGCCAGCAGTTTACCGGGACAGGGGGTCACTGAAGCTTTCTTT.

The V and J genes are TRBV30 and TRBJ1-2; D not certain. V lost 0 bases, J lost 8 bases, and 13 bases lay in between. CDR3 length equals 13 residues. CDR1 and CDR2 (germline): GTSNPN, SVGIG (reference sequence). Here the CDR3 DNA reads TGTGCCTGGAGTGTTCCTCCCACCGAGGGCTACACCTTC. Its translation: CAWSVPPTEGYTF. The whole variable domain, remainder taken from reference TRBV30 and TRBJ1-2, is SQTIHQWPATLVQPVGSPLSLECTVEGTSNPNLYWYRQAAGRGLQLLFYSVGIGQISSEVPQNLSASRPQDRQFILSSKKLLLSDSGFYLCAWSVPPTEGYTFGSGTRLTVV.

The J gene is TRBJ2-3, the V gene TRBV5-1; 8 bases agree with TRBD1. Germline assignment: CDR1 SGHRS and CDR2 YFSETQ. V gave up 4 bases and J gave up 3 bases; unmatched junction bases: 13. The CDR3 runs 17 residues. The CDR3 loop is CASSPFPTGGGTDTQYF. The CDR3 nucleotides read TGCGCCAGCAGCCCATTTCCAACAGGGGGTGGGACAGATACGCAGTATTTT.

This chain uses TRBV5-6 with TRBJ2-1; D is unclear. Trimming removed 1 base from V and 9 bases from J, with 5 bases in between. The CDR3 is 11 residues long. Germline V gene lookup returns CDR1 SGHDT and CDR2 YYEEEE. The CDR3 region has the DNA TGTGCCAGCAGCTTGCGGAGTGAGCAGTTCTTC. It encodes CASSLRSEQFF.